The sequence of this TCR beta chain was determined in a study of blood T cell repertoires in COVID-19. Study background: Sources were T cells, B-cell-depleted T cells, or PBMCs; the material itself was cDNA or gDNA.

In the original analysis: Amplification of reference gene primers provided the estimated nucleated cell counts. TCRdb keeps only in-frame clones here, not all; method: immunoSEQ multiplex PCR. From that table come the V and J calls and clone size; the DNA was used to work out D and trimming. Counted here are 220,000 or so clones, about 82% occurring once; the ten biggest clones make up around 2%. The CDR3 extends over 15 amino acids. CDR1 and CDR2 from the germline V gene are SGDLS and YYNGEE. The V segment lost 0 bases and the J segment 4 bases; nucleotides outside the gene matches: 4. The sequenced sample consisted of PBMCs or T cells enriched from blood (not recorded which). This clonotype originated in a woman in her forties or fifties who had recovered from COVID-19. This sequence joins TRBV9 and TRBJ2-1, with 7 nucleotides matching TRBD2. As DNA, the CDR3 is TGTGCCAGCAGCGTAGAGCGGGGTAGGTACAATGAGCAGTTCTTC. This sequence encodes CASSVERGRYNEQFF.